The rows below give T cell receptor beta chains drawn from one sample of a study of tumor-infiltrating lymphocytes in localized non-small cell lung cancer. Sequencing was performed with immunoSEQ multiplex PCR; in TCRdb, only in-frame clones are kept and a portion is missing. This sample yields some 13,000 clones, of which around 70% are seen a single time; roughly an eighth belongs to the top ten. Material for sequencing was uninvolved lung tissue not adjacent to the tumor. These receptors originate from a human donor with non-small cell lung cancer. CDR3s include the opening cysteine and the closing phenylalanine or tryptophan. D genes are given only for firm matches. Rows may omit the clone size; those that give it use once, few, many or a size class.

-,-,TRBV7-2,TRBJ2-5,TGTGCCAGCAGCCTTACCCCTCATAAAGAGACCCAGTACTTC,CASSLTPHKETQYF
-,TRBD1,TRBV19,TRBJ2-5,TGTGCCAGTCGGGACAGGGGAAAAGAGACCCAGTACTTC,CASRDRGKETQYF
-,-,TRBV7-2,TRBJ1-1,TGTGCCAGCAGCCCCAGTAGGGGGGGGACGGGCACTGAAGCTTTCTTT,CASSPSRGGTGTEAFF
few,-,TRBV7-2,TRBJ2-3,TGTGCCAGCAGCTTATTGGGGGCAGATAGCACAGATACGCAGTATTTT,CASSLLGADSTDTQYF
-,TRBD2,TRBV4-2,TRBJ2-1,TGTGCCAGCAGCCAAGTAGCGGGAGATATTAACAATGAGCAGTTCTTC,CASSQVAGDINNEQFF
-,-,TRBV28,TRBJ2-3,TGTGCCAGCAGTTCCCCCGGTCCTGGCACAGATACGCAGTATTTT,CASSSPGPGTDTQYF
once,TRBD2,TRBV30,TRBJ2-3,TGTGCCTGGGCCCTCTGGGGGGGAGCGGGAGATACGCAGTATTTT,CAWALWGGAGDTQYF
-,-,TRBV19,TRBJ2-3,TGTGCCAGTAGTATGGGCCAGAGTCAGGGTTTT,CASSMGQSQGF
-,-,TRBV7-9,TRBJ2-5,TGTGCCAGCAGCTACCGGGAAGAAGAGACCCAGTACTTC,CASSYREEETQYF
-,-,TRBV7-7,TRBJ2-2,TGTGCCAGCAGCAACAGGGTTACCGGGGAGCTGTTTTTT,CASSNRVTGELFF
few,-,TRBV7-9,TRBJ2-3,TGTGCCAGCAGCTTAGCGGCAAGGGGCGATACGCAGTATTTT,CASSLAARGDTQYF
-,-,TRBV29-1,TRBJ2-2,TGCAGCGTCGTCGGCCCGAACACCGGGGAGCTGTTTTTT,CSVVGPNTGELFF
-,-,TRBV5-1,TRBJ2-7,TGCGCCAGCAGCTCCTCGACCTACGAGCAGTACTTC,CASSSSTYEQYF
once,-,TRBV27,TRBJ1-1,TGTGCCAGCAGCCCAAAACAGGTAAACACTGAAGCTTTCTTT,CASSPKQVNTEAFF
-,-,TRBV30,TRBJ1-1,TGTGCCTTCGAGCCCCTGACGGGGACTGAAGCTTTCTTT,CAFEPLTGTEAFF
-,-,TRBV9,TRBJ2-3,TGTGCCAGCAGCTCCCGGGGGGCGCAGATAACAGATACGCAGTATTTT,CASSSRGAQITDTQYF
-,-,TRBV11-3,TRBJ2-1,TGTGCCAGCAGCTCGCGGACAGCGTCCTACAATGAGCAGTTCTTC,CASSSRTASYNEQFF
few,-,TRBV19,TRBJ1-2,TGTGCCAGTAGTGTTAGTGTCTATGGCTACACCTTC,CASSVSVYGYTF
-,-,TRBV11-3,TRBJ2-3,TGTGCCAGCGGCCTGCCCCGCTCGGATACGCAGTATTTT,CASGLPRSDTQYF
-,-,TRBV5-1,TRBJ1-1,TGCGCCAGCAGCTTGGAGAGGGGTGAAGCTTTCTTT,CASSLERGEAFF
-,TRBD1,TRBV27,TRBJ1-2,TGTGCCAGCAGTTTATCAGGGGGCAATAACTATGGCTACACCTTC,CASSLSGGNNYGYTF
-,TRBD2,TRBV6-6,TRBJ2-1,TGTGCCAGCAGTCATACTAGCGGGGCGTACAATGAGCAGTTCTTC,CASSHTSGAYNEQFF
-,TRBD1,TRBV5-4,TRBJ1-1,TGTGCCAGCAGCTTTGGACAGGTGAACACTGAAGCTTTCTTT,CASSFGQVNTEAFF
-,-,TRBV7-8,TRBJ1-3,TGTGCCAGCAGCTTAGATGAGGACACAGTAGGGAACACCATATATTTT,CASSLDEDTVGNTIYF
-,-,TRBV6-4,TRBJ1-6,TGTGCCAGCAGTGAAGGGAGCTCCTATAATTCACCCCTCCACTTT,CASSEGSSYNSPLHF
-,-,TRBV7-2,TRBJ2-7,TGTGCCAGCAGCCCCTTCCCAGGGATCTACGAGCAGTACTTC,CASSPFPGIYEQYF
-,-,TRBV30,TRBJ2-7,TGTGCCTGGAGTGTACGGGCCTCCTACGAGCAGTACTTC,CAWSVRASYEQYF
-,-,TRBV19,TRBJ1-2,TGTGCCAGTAACGCTGGAGGGTTCTATGGCTACACCTTC,CASNAGGFYGYTF
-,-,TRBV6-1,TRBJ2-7,TGTGCCAGCACACAGGTGACCTACGAGCAGTACTTC,CASTQVTYEQYF
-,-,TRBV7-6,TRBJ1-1,TGTGCCAGCAGTCGACAAGAGAACACTGAAGCTTTCTTT,CASSRQENTEAFF
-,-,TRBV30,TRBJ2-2,TGTGCCTGGACTGGTGGGGCCGGCACCGGGGAGCTGTTTTTT,CAWTGGAGTGELFF